These 22 T cell receptor beta chains were all obtained from the same sample, sequenced in a study of CXCR3-negative and CXCR3-positive naive CD8 T cells. Whole-study findings and limits: More hydrophobic TRB CDR3s occurred in CXCR3-positive than in CXCR3-negative naive cells.

Preparation of TRB cDNA libraries relied on 5' RACE carrying UMI labels. No DNA is given; TCRdb re-called the 5' RACE reads and lists each CDR3 protein once. Its clone listing holds about 120,000 distinct CDR3 sequences. Their antigens are not known. The sample consisted of naive CXCR3+ CD8+ T cells from blood. Regarding subset: CD45RO-CCR7+CD27+CD95- naive CD8+ T cells expressing CXCR3 (TNR3+). Receptors were obtained from a human donor in good health. Some clones in this sample may be carry-over from other donors' samples.

This chain uses TRBV9 with TRBJ2-1; TCRdb gives TRBD1 as the D gene, but with no DNA this cannot be confirmed. There are 15 residues in the CDR3. The germline gives CDR1 SGDLS, CDR2 YYNGEE. CDR3 loop: CASNAGASSYNEQFF.

The rearrangement uses TRBV10-2 and TRBJ2-3. The germline gives CDR1 WSHSY, CDR2 SAAADI. This CDR3 spans 13 amino acids. The CDR3 loop is CASIDLLESTQYF.

J is TRBJ1-1 and V is TRBV4-1; the D gene TCRdb calls, TRBD1, cannot be checked with no DNA. In germline, CDR1 is MGHRA, CDR2 YSYEKL. This CDR3 has 13 residues. The CDR3 loop reads CASSQGQSSEAFF.

The chain couples TRBV7-9 to TRBJ2-1; lacking DNA, the TRBD2 call made by TCRdb goes unchecked. Germline values: CDR1 SEHNR, CDR2 FQNEAQ (reference sequence). The CDR3 sequence is 19 residues long. The CDR3: CASSTLGLAGGPTYNEQFF.

V and J are TRBV7-2 and TRBJ2-2; TCRdb reports TRBD2, a call that lacks DNA to check it against. Germline V gene sequence: CDR1 SGHTA, CDR2 FQGNSA. The CDR3 is 15 residues long. This CDR3 is CASSLGGGDTGELFF.

The rearrangement uses TRBV7-9 and TRBJ2-7; the TCRdb D gene call, TRBD1, has no DNA to confirm it. From germline, CDR1 is SEHNR and CDR2 FQNEAQ (reference sequence). The CDR3 has 19 amino acids. The chain's CDR3 is CASSLVETGIIRSSYEQYF.

This chain links TRBV29-1 with TRBJ2-2; the D call from TCRdb, TRBD1, cannot be confirmed without DNA. This CDR3 is built from 15 residues. The germline V gene has CDR1 SQVTM and CDR2 ANQGSEA. The CDR3 here is CSVQGGVGPTGELFF.

The rearrangement links TRBV10-3 to TRBJ2-7; TCRdb reports TRBD2, a call that lacks DNA to check it against. The CDR3 is 13 amino acids. CDR1 is ENHRY and CDR2 is SYGVKD in the germline V gene. CDR3 sequence reads: CAISDSHSYEQYF.

The J gene is TRBJ2-1, the V gene TRBV4-2. The CDR3 runs to 12 residues. The germline V gene encodes CDR1 LGHNA and CDR2 YNFKEQ. CDR3 residues: CASSQVYNEQFF.

V is TRBV28 and J is TRBJ2-7. The CDR3 has 11 residues. Germline loops: CDR1 MDHEN, CDR2 SYDVKM. The CDR3 spells CASTGGYEQYF.

This rearrangement joins TRBV28 to TRBJ1-2. The V gene's germline CDR1 is MDHEN and CDR2 SYDVKM. The CDR3 has 14 amino acids. CDR3 sequence: CASSHLRPEDGYTF.

The chain combines TRBV28 with TRBJ2-3; the D call from TCRdb, TRBD2, cannot be confirmed without DNA. Germline assignment: CDR1 MDHEN and CDR2 SYDVKM. The CDR3 is made up of 15 amino acids. The CDR3 sequence: CASSGSWTEFNTQYF.

The chain carries TRBV29-1 and TRBJ1-1. The CDR3 runs to 13 residues. Germline values: CDR1 SQVTM, CDR2 ANQGSEA. The CDR3 sequence is CSVEVRRMTEAFF.

The chain joins TRBV4-1 to TRBJ2-3; TCRdb returns TRBD2, unconfirmable since there is no DNA. The germline CDR1 and CDR2 sequences are MGHRA and YSYEKL. The CDR3 totals 16 residues. This CDR3 is CASSQEAGGFEDTQYF.

The chain joins TRBV29-1 to TRBJ2-2. Germline CDR1 and CDR2: SQVTM and ANQGSEA. The CDR3 has 15 residues. CDR3: CSVVGRGANTGELFF.

CDR3: CSARNTGTSGSYEQYF. The gene calls are TRBV20-1 and TRBJ2-7; TCRdb outputs TRBD2, but without DNA this stays unchecked. CDR3 size: 16 residues. Germline V gene sequence: CDR1 DFQATT, CDR2 SNEGSKA (reference sequence).

This sequence joins TRBV29-1 and TRBJ2-7. Germline V gene lookup returns CDR1 SQVTM and CDR2 ANQGSEA. The CDR3 is 11 residues long. The CDR3 spells CSVEEAWEQYF.

The gene calls are TRBV7-9 and TRBJ2-1. Germline CDR1 SEHNR, CDR2 FQNEAQ (reference sequence). CDR3 size: 14 residues. The CDR3 spells CASSFRTVYNEQFF.

The chain employs TRBV29-1 and TRBJ2-2; TCRdb's assignment of TRBD1 cannot be checked, as there is no DNA. The CDR3 is made up of 13 amino acids. Germline CDR1 reads SQVTM; CDR2 reads ANQGSEA. The CDR3 spells CSVPRPDTGELFF.

The genes are TRBV28 and TRBJ1-1; TCRdb names TRBD1, which stays unverified in the absence of DNA. Germline V gives CDR1 MDHEN, CDR2 SYDVKM. The CDR3 loop spans 14 amino acids. The CDR3 sequence: CASSMNWGHTEAFF.

The chain employs TRBV27 and TRBJ2-7; lacking DNA, the TRBD1 call made by TCRdb goes unchecked. CDR1 MNHEY and CDR2 SMNVEV come from the germline V gene (reference sequence). The CDR3 has 16 amino acids. This chain's CDR3 is CASSLSGQGGTNEQYF.

The chain uses TRBV3-1 and TRBJ2-3; TCRdb lists TRBD1, though no DNA is available to test this call. The CDR3 is 14 amino acids. Germline V CDR1 and CDR2: LGHDT, YNNKEL (reference sequence). CDR3 loop: CASSRTGGPDTQYF.